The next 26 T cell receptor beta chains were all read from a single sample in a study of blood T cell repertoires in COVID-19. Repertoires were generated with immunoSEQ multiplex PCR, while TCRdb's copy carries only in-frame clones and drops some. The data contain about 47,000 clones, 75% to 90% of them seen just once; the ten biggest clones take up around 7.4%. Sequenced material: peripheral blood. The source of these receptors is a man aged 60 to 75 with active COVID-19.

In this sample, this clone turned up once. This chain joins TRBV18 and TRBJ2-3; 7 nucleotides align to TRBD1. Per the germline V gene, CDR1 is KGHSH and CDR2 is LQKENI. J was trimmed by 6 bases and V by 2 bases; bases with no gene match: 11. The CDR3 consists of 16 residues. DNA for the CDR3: TGTGCCAGCTCACCAAAGCAAACAGGGGTTGGCGATACGCAGTATTTT. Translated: CASSPKQTGVGDTQYF.

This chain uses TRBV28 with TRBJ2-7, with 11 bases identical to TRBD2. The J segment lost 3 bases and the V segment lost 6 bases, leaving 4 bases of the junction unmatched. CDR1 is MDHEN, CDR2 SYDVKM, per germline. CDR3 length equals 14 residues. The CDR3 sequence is CASSFLAGGYEQYF. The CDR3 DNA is TGTGCCAGCAGCTTTCTAGCGGGGGGCTACGAGCAGTACTTC.

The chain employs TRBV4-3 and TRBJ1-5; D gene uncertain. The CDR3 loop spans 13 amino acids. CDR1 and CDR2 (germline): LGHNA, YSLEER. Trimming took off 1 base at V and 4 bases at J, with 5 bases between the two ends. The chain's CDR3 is CASSQGRNQPQHF. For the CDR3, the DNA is TGCGCCAGCAGCCAAGGGAGGAATCAGCCCCAGCATTTT.

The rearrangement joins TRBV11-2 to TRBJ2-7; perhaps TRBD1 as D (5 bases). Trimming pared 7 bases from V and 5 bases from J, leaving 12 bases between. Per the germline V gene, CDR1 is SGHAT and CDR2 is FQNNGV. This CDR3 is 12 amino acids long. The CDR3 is CASKLRQNEQYF. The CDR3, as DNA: TGTGCCAGCAAACTCCGACAGAACGAGCAGTACTTC.

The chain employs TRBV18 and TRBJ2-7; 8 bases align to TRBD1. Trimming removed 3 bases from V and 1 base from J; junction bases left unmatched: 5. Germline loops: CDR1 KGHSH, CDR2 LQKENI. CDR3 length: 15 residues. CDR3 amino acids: CASSPFRQGSYEQYF. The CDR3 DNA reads TGTGCCAGCTCACCGTTTCGACAGGGGTCCTACGAGCAGTACTTC.

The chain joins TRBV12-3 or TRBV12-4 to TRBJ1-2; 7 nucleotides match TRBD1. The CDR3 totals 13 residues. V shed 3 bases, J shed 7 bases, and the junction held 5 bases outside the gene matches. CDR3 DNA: TGTGCCAGCAGTTTGGGGACAGCGGCTGGCTACACCTTC. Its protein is CASSLGTAAGYTF.

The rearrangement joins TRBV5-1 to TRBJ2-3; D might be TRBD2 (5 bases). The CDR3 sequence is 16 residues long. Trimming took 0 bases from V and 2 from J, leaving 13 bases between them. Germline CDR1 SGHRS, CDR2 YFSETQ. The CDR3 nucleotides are TGCGCCAGCAGCTTGGGTGGGCCGGGATTCACAGATACGCAGTATTTT. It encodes CASSLGGPGFTDTQYF.

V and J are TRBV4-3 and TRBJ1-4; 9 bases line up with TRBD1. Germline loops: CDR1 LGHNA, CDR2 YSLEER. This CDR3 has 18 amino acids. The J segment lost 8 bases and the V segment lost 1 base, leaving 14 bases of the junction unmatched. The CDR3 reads CASSQGPPGQGRREKLFF. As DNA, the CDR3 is TGCGCCAGCAGCCAAGGACCGCCGGGACAGGGTAGAAGGGAAAAACTGTTTTTT.

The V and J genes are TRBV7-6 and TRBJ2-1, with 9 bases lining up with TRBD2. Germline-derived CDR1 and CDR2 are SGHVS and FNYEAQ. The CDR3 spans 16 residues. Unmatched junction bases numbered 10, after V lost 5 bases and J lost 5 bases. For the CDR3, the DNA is TGTGCCAGCAGCAGGATTAGCGGGAGAGGGGACAATGAGCAGTTCTTC. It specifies CASSRISGRGDNEQFF. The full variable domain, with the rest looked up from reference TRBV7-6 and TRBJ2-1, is GAGVSQSPRYKVTKRGQDVALRCDPISGHVSLYWYRQALGQGPEFLTYFNYEAQQDKSGLPNDRFSAERPEGSISTLTIQRTEQRDSAMYRCASSRISGRGDNEQFFGPGTRLTVL.

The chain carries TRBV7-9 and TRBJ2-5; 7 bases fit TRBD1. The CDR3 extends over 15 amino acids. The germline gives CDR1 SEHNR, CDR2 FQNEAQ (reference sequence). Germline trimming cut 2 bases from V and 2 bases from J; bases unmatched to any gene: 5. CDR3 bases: TGTGCCAGCAGCTTAACAGGGGCCTTTCAAGAGACCCAGTACTTC. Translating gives CASSLTGAFQETQYF.

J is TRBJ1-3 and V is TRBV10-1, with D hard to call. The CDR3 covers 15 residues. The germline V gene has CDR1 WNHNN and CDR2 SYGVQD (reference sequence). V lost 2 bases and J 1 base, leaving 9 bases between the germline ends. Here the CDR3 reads CASSEMSGSGNTIYF. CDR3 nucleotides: TGCGCCAGCAGTGAGATGTCGGGATCTGGAAACACCATATATTTT.

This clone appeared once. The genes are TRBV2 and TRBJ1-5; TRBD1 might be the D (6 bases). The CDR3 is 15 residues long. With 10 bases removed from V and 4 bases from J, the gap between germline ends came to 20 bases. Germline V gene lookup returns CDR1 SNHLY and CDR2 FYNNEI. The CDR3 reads CATQRPTGWNQPQHF. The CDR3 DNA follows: TGTGCCACCCAACGCCCCACAGGGTGGAATCAGCCCCAGCATTTT.

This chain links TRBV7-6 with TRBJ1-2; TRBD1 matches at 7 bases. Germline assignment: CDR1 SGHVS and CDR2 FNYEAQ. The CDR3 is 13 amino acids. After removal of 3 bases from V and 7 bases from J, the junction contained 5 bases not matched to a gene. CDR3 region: CASSFAGGAGYTF. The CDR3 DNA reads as TGTGCCAGCAGCTTTGCAGGGGGTGCTGGCTACACCTTC.

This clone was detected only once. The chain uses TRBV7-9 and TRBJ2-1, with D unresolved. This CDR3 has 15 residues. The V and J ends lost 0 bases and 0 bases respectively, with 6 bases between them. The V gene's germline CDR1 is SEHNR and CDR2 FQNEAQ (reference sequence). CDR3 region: CASSLAPSSYNEQFF. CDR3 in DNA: TGTGCCAGCAGCTTAGCGCCGAGCTCCTACAATGAGCAGTTCTTC.

CDR3 nucleotides: TGTGCCAGCAGCATTCAGGGCGGGGGGGAACTGTTTTTT. Residues: CASSIQGGGELFF. The V and J genes are TRBV9 and TRBJ1-4; D possibly corresponds to TRBD1 (5 bases). The CDR3 runs to 13 residues. V dropped 4 bases and J dropped 12 bases, with 16 bases sitting between them. The V gene's germline CDR1 is SGDLS and CDR2 YYNGEE.

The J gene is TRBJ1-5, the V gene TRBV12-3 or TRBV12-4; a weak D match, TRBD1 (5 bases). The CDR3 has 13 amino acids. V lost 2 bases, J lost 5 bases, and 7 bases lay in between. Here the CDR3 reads CASSLTGDQPQHF. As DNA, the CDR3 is TGTGCCAGCAGTTTAACGGGGGATCAGCCCCAGCATTTT.

CDR3 in DNA: TGTGCCAGCAGCCACGGGACTAGCGGGCAAGAGACCCAGTACTTC. Protein: CASSHGTSGQETQYF. The V gene is TRBV4-2, the J gene TRBJ2-5, with 12 bases identical to TRBD2. The V segment lost 3 bases and the J segment 2 bases; nucleotides outside the gene matches: 1. This CDR3 has 15 residues. Germline CDR1 and CDR2: LGHNA and YNFKEQ.

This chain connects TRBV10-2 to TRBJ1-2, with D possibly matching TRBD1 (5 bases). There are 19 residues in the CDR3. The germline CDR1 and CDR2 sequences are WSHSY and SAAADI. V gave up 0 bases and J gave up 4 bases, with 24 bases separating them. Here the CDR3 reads CASSESTQAGSKVSYGYTF. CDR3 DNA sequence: TGCGCCAGCAGTGAGTCGACTCAGGCAGGGTCTAAGGTAAGCTATGGCTACACCTTC.

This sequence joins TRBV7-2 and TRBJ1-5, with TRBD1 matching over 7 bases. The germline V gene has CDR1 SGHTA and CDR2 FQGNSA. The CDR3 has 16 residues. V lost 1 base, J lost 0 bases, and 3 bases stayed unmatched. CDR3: CASSLGHRGSNQPQHF. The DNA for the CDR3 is TGTGCCAGCAGCTTAGGGCACAGGGGTAGCAATCAGCCCCAGCATTTT.

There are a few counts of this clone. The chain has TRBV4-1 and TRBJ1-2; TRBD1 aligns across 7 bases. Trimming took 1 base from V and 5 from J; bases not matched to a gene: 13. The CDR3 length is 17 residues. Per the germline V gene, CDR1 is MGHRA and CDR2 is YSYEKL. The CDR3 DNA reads TGCGCCAGCAGCCAAGGATTTAGGAGTAGGGGGCCTTATGGCTACACCTTC. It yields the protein CASSQGFRSRGPYGYTF.

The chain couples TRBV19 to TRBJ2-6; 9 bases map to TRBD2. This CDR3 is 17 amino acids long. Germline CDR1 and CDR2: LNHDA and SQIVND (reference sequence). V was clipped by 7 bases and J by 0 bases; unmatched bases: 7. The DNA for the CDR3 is TGTGCCAGTAAGTGGAGCGGGAGGTCCTCTGGGGCCAACGTCCTGACTTTC. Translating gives CASKWSGRSSGANVLTF.

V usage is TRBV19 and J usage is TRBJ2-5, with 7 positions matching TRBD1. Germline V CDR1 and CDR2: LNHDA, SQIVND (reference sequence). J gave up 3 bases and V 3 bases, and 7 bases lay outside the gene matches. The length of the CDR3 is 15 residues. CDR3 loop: CASSITGTEKETQYF. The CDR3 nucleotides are TGTGCCAGTAGTATCACCGGGACAGAAAAAGAGACCCAGTACTTC.

The CDR3 bases are TGTGCCAGCTCACCAACAGATAGCAATCAGCCCCAGCATTTT. Translation gives CASSPTDSNQPQHF. The chain has TRBV18 and TRBJ1-5; D uncertain. The length of the CDR3 is 14 residues. Trimming removed 2 bases at V and 0 bases at J, with 5 bases between. Germline CDR1 and CDR2: KGHSH and LQKENI.

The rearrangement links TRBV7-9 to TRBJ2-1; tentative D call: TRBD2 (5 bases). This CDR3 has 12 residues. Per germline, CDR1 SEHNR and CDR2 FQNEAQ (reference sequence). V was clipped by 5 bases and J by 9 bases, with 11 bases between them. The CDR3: CASSPTSFEQFF. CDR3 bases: TGTGCCAGCAGCCCTACTAGTTTTGAGCAGTTCTTC.

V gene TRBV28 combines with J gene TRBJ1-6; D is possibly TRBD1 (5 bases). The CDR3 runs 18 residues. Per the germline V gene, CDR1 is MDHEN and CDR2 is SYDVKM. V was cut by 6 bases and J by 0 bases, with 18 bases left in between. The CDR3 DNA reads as TGTGCCAGCAGGGGCTCTGACAGCGAGAGCTCCTATAATTCACCCCTCCACTTT. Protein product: CASRGSDSESSYNSPLHF.

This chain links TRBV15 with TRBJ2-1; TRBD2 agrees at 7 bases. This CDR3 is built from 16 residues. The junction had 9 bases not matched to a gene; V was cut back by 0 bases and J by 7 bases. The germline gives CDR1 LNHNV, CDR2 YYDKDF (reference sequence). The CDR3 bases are TGTGCCACCAGCAGAGACCCGGGCGGGAGTAGGAATGAGCAGTTCTTC. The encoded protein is CATSRDPGGSRNEQFF.